This T cell receptor beta chain was recorded in a study of neurological immune-mediated disorders. Whole-study context: The approximately 34 multiple sclerosis patients comprised roughly 30 that were relapsing-remitting and 3 that were secondary progressive. General study points: Multiple sclerosis patients had less TCR clonal expansion than even healthy controls, unlike HTLV-1-associated myelopathy. Private repertoires in all groups were suggested, as expanded clones shared no CDR3 amino acid sequences across subjects.

The CDR3 is 15 residues long. J was trimmed by 1 base and V by 4 bases; bases with no gene match: 5. CDR1 LGHNA and CDR2 YNFKEQ come from the germline V gene. This clonotype was observed many times. Its antigen is not known. Synthesis of cDNA was carried out by template-switch 5'RACE. The reaction used 10-nucleotide random UMIs. In TCRdb, the 5' RACE reads were re-called with MiXCR into one record per CDR3 protein. The data hold around 68,000 distinct CDR3 sequences, with 4.1% observed a single time. Sequenced sample: PBMCs. V usage is TRBV4-2 and J usage is TRBJ2-3, with TRBD2 identical over 7 bases. This TCR was recovered from a man aged 50-60 years with multiple sclerosis. CDR3 DNA sequence: TGTGCCAGCAGCCCCCGGGGGGAGGGCACAGATACGCAGTATTTT. It is translated as CASSPRGEGTDTQYF.